These T cell receptor beta chains were read from a single sample in a study of T-cell reconstitution after alpha-beta-depleted transplantation in children. TCRdb reprocessed the PCR reads via MiXCR and lists one record per CDR3 protein. The data contain fewer than 350,000 distinct CDR3 sequences, around 10% of them seen just once; the ten biggest clones take up 20% to 30%. This specimen consisted of peripheral blood, obtained 180 days after TCRalphabeta/CD19-depleted stem cell transplant. The receptors were sampled from a male patient between 2 and 10 years old who had a stem cell transplant for chronic granulomatous disease, so the T cells may come from the graft donor. CDR3s include the opening cysteine and the closing phenylalanine or tryptophan. A D gene is named only where the DNA matches it firmly. Clone size, where shown, is once, few, many, or a class for clones that have expanded.

CDR3nt: TGCAGTGCTAGAGATCGTCAGGCAGGGGGCTATTCACCCCTCCACTTT; CDR3aa: CSARDRQAGGYSPLHF; j_gene: TRBJ1-6; d_gene: TRBD1; abundance: many; v_gene: TRBV20-1
CDR3nt: TGTGCCAGCAGTTTAGCTGGACTAGGAATATGGCACTTC; CDR3aa: CASSLAGLGIWHF; j_gene: TRBJ2-4; d_gene: TRBD2; abundance: -; v_gene: TRBV12-3/TRBV12-4
CDR3nt: TGTGCCAGCAGCTCCGGGCAGGGGGACGAGCCCCAGCATTTT; CDR3aa: CASSSGQGDEPQHF; j_gene: TRBJ1-5; d_gene: TRBD1; abundance: -; v_gene: TRBV11-2
CDR3nt: TGTGCCAGCAGTGAAGACCTTAGACAGCCCCAGCATTTT; CDR3aa: CASSEDLRQPQHF; j_gene: TRBJ1-5; d_gene: -; abundance: few; v_gene: TRBV6-1
CDR3nt: TGCAGCGTTGCCGCGACTAGCACAGATACGCAGTATTTT; CDR3aa: CSVAATSTDTQYF; j_gene: TRBJ2-3; d_gene: -; abundance: many; v_gene: TRBV29-1
CDR3nt: TGTGCCAGCAGCTTAGTCCGCGGGGCCCAAGAGACCCAGTACTTC; CDR3aa: CASSLVRGAQETQYF; j_gene: TRBJ2-5; d_gene: -; abundance: many; v_gene: TRBV7-2
CDR3nt: TGTGCCATCAGTGAGGAGGGCCATGAGCAGTTCTTC; CDR3aa: CAISEEGHEQFF; j_gene: TRBJ2-1; d_gene: -; abundance: many; v_gene: TRBV10-3
CDR3nt: TGTGCCAGCAGTGAAAGCGCCGGGACAGGGTCCCACGAGCAGTACTTC; CDR3aa: CASSESAGTGSHEQYF; j_gene: TRBJ2-7; d_gene: TRBD1; abundance: many; v_gene: TRBV6-1
CDR3nt: TGTGCCAGCACGCCGACACTAGCGGGGCATAGGAGGCGCTACGAGCAGTACTTC; CDR3aa: CASTPTLAGHRRRYEQYF; j_gene: TRBJ2-7; d_gene: TRBD2; abundance: few; v_gene: TRBV11-2
CDR3nt: TGTGCCAGCAGCCCCATCCAGGTGATAGATACGCAGTATTTT; CDR3aa: CASSPIQVIDTQYF; j_gene: TRBJ2-3; d_gene: -; abundance: many; v_gene: TRBV7-6
CDR3nt: TGTGCCAGCAGCAGAGAGGACAGGGTGTTACCTGAAGCTTTCTTT; CDR3aa: CASSREDRVLPEAFF; j_gene: TRBJ1-1; d_gene: TRBD1; abundance: many; v_gene: TRBV7-9
CDR3nt: TGCAGCGTTCAGGTCCTAGCCAAAAACATTCAGTACTTC; CDR3aa: CSVQVLAKNIQYF; j_gene: TRBJ2-4; d_gene: -; abundance: -; v_gene: TRBV29-1
CDR3nt: TGTGCCAGCAGTGAGAACGGGTCCCAAGAGACCCAGTACTTC; CDR3aa: CASSENGSQETQYF; j_gene: TRBJ2-5; d_gene: -; abundance: many; v_gene: TRBV25-1
CDR3nt: TGTGCCAGCAGCCAAGATCTCAAGAATGAGCAGTTCTTC; CDR3aa: CASSQDLKNEQFF; j_gene: TRBJ2-1; d_gene: -; abundance: many; v_gene: TRBV3-1
CDR3nt: TGCAGTGCTAGTCAGGGGGCTTTTAATCAGCCCCAGCATTTT; CDR3aa: CSASQGAFNQPQHF; j_gene: TRBJ1-5; d_gene: TRBD1; abundance: many; v_gene: TRBV20-1
CDR3nt: TGCAGTGCTAGACAGGGGGCGAACACTGAAGCTTTCTTT; CDR3aa: CSARQGANTEAFF; j_gene: TRBJ1-1; d_gene: TRBD1; abundance: many; v_gene: TRBV20-1
CDR3nt: TGTGCCAGCAGCTACCGCAGGGAGTCCTACGAGCAGTACTTC; CDR3aa: CASSYRRESYEQYF; j_gene: TRBJ2-7; d_gene: -; abundance: few; v_gene: TRBV7-2
CDR3nt: TGTGCCAGCAGTTTGTCACTCACCGGGGAGCTGTTTTTT; CDR3aa: CASSLSLTGELFF; j_gene: TRBJ2-2; d_gene: -; abundance: many; v_gene: TRBV6-5
CDR3nt: TGCGCCAGCAGCATCCAAACCAGCTCCTACGAGCAGTACTTC; CDR3aa: CASSIQTSSYEQYF; j_gene: TRBJ2-7; d_gene: -; abundance: many; v_gene: TRBV5-1
CDR3nt: TGTGCCTGGAGTGAGGGGCTGAACACTGAAGCTTTCTTT; CDR3aa: CAWSEGLNTEAFF; j_gene: TRBJ1-1; d_gene: -; abundance: many; v_gene: TRBV30
CDR3nt: TGTGCCAGCTCACCGAGTAACGGCCTTTCCAATGAGCAGTTCTTC; CDR3aa: CASSPSNGLSNEQFF; j_gene: TRBJ2-1; d_gene: -; abundance: many; v_gene: TRBV18
CDR3nt: TGTGCCAGCAGTTCACCATTGAGGACTAGCGGGCATATGTCCTACAATGAGCAGTTCTTC; CDR3aa: CASSSPLRTSGHMSYNEQFF; j_gene: TRBJ2-1; d_gene: TRBD2; abundance: many; v_gene: TRBV28
CDR3nt: TGTGCCAGCTCAAAGCAAGACGCGGGAGATACGCAGTATTTT; CDR3aa: CASSKQDAGDTQYF; j_gene: TRBJ2-3; d_gene: -; abundance: -; v_gene: TRBV18
CDR3nt: TGTGCCAGCAGCGTAGTGGCCCGTGAGACCGGGGAGCTGTTTTTT; CDR3aa: CASSVVARETGELFF; j_gene: TRBJ2-2; d_gene: -; abundance: -; v_gene: TRBV9
CDR3nt: TGTGCCAGCAGCACTCACCCGGGGGCCTACGAGCAGTACTTC; CDR3aa: CASSTHPGAYEQYF; j_gene: TRBJ2-7; d_gene: -; abundance: many; v_gene: TRBV7-2
CDR3nt: TGTGCCATGGGCGCCGGGACCAGCGGCTACAATGAGCAGTTCTTC; CDR3aa: CAMGAGTSGYNEQFF; j_gene: TRBJ2-1; d_gene: -; abundance: -; v_gene: TRBV28
CDR3nt: TGCAGTGCTCGGGTGAGCGGGAGGGCCGGTACGCAGTATTTT; CDR3aa: CSARVSGRAGTQYF; j_gene: TRBJ2-3; d_gene: TRBD2; abundance: many; v_gene: TRBV20-1
CDR3nt: TGCAGTGCTAGAGATCTACAGTCCGGGGCCCCCCACAATGAGCAGTTCTTC; CDR3aa: CSARDLQSGAPHNEQFF; j_gene: TRBJ2-1; d_gene: -; abundance: many; v_gene: TRBV20-1
CDR3nt: TGCAGTGCTAGGGCTCAGGGGTTCAATGAGCAGTTCTTC; CDR3aa: CSARAQGFNEQFF; j_gene: TRBJ2-1; d_gene: -; abundance: many; v_gene: TRBV20-1
CDR3nt: TGTGCCAGCAGTAACGGACTAGACACAGATACGCAGTATTTT; CDR3aa: CASSNGLDTDTQYF; j_gene: TRBJ2-3; d_gene: TRBD2; abundance: many; v_gene: TRBV6-4
CDR3nt: TGTGCCAGCAGCTCGACCGAGCGGAAGGGCTACACCTTC; CDR3aa: CASSSTERKGYTF; j_gene: TRBJ1-2; d_gene: -; abundance: many; v_gene: TRBV7-9
CDR3nt: TGTGCCAGCAGCTTAGCACTAGCGGGAGGCACAGATACGCAGTATTTT; CDR3aa: CASSLALAGGTDTQYF; j_gene: TRBJ2-3; d_gene: TRBD2; abundance: many; v_gene: TRBV11-2
CDR3nt: TGTGCCAGCAGCGTAGCTGGGAGGGAGACCCAGTACTTC; CDR3aa: CASSVAGRETQYF; j_gene: TRBJ2-5; d_gene: -; abundance: many; v_gene: TRBV9
CDR3nt: TGTGCCACCAGTGATTCCTCCGGGTTGCGGCAGTTCTTC; CDR3aa: CATSDSSGLRQFF; j_gene: TRBJ2-1; d_gene: -; abundance: many; v_gene: TRBV24-1
CDR3nt: TGTGCCAGCAGAGGACAGGGCGTCCTAGAAAAACTGTTTTTT; CDR3aa: CASRGQGVLEKLFF; j_gene: TRBJ1-4; d_gene: TRBD1; abundance: many; v_gene: TRBV2
CDR3nt: TGTGCCAGCAGTCCGACTAGCGGGAGACCAGATACGCAGTATTTT; CDR3aa: CASSPTSGRPDTQYF; j_gene: TRBJ2-3; d_gene: TRBD2; abundance: many; v_gene: TRBV27
CDR3nt: TGCAGCGTGGGCCAGGGGACGTCCTACGAGCAGTACTTC; CDR3aa: CSVGQGTSYEQYF; j_gene: TRBJ2-7; d_gene: -; abundance: many; v_gene: TRBV29-1
CDR3nt: TGTGCCAGCAGCCCGTCCCTAACAGCCTATGGCTACACCTTC; CDR3aa: CASSPSLTAYGYTF; j_gene: TRBJ1-2; d_gene: -; abundance: many; v_gene: TRBV3-1
CDR3nt: TGCGCCAGCAGCCAATCGCCCCTGACAGGGGGGACCTACAATGAGCAGTTCTTC; CDR3aa: CASSQSPLTGGTYNEQFF; j_gene: TRBJ2-1; d_gene: TRBD1; abundance: -; v_gene: TRBV4-3
CDR3nt: TGTGCCAGCAGCTTAGCAACCCGTGACCTAAGCGGGACGGCTGAGCAGTTCTTC; CDR3aa: CASSLATRDLSGTAEQFF; j_gene: TRBJ2-1; d_gene: TRBD2; abundance: many; v_gene: TRBV7-6
CDR3nt: TGTGCAAGTCGCCTACAGGGGCCTATCGAAATTGATGGCTACACCTTC; CDR3aa: CASRLQGPIEIDGYTF; j_gene: TRBJ1-2; d_gene: -; abundance: -; v_gene: TRBV12-2
CDR3nt: TGCAGTGCTAGATCTCCGGGACAGGGGAATCAGCCCCAGCATTTT; CDR3aa: CSARSPGQGNQPQHF; j_gene: TRBJ1-5; d_gene: TRBD1; abundance: many; v_gene: TRBV20-1
CDR3nt: TGCAGTTCAAGTAGGGAGACAGATACGCAGTATTTT; CDR3aa: CSSSRETDTQYF; j_gene: TRBJ2-3; d_gene: -; abundance: many; v_gene: TRBV20-1
CDR3nt: TGCGCCAGCAACCCGGGACTAGCGGAGTCCTACGAGCAGTACTTC; CDR3aa: CASNPGLAESYEQYF; j_gene: TRBJ2-7; d_gene: TRBD2; abundance: many; v_gene: TRBV5-1
CDR3nt: TGCGCCAGCAGTCAAAGCGGGAGGGCCCCAGATACGCAGTATTTT; CDR3aa: CASSQSGRAPDTQYF; j_gene: TRBJ2-3; d_gene: TRBD2; abundance: many; v_gene: TRBV10-1
CDR3nt: TGTGCCGCCTCCGGGATATTTGGGGGCTACACCTTC; CDR3aa: CAASGIFGGYTF; j_gene: TRBJ1-2; d_gene: -; abundance: -; v_gene: TRBV12-3/TRBV12-4
CDR3nt: TGTGCCAGCAGCGTAGGAATAGGAAACTCTGGAAACACCATATATTTT; CDR3aa: CASSVGIGNSGNTIYF; j_gene: TRBJ1-3; d_gene: -; abundance: many; v_gene: TRBV9
CDR3nt: TGTGCCAGCAGCCCCCTGCCGACTAGCGGGCAGTACAATGAGCAGTTCTTC; CDR3aa: CASSPLPTSGQYNEQFF; j_gene: TRBJ2-1; d_gene: TRBD2; abundance: many; v_gene: TRBV12-3/TRBV12-4
CDR3nt: TGTGCCACCGGCCCCTCGGGACTAGCGGCCTACGAGCAGTACTTC; CDR3aa: CATGPSGLAAYEQYF; j_gene: TRBJ2-7; d_gene: TRBD2; abundance: -; v_gene: TRBV28
CDR3nt: TGTGCCAGCAGTTTAGTCGGCCCAGCCAAAAACATTCAGTACTTC; CDR3aa: CASSLVGPAKNIQYF; j_gene: TRBJ2-4; d_gene: -; abundance: many; v_gene: TRBV12-3/TRBV12-4
CDR3nt: TGTGCCAGCAGCTCATCTGCGAAAGAGACCCAGTACTTC; CDR3aa: CASSSSAKETQYF; j_gene: TRBJ2-5; d_gene: -; abundance: -; v_gene: TRBV7-3
CDR3nt: TGCGCCAGCATGAACGCTTTCTTCTACGAGCAGTACTTC; CDR3aa: CASMNAFFYEQYF; j_gene: TRBJ2-7; d_gene: -; abundance: many; v_gene: TRBV10-2
CDR3nt: TGTGCCAGTAGTATGGGGGATGGCTACACCTTC; CDR3aa: CASSMGDGYTF; j_gene: TRBJ1-2; d_gene: -; abundance: -; v_gene: TRBV19
CDR3nt: TGTGCCACCAGCAGTGGACAGGGAAAGTCTAACTATGGCTACACCTTC; CDR3aa: CATSSGQGKSNYGYTF; j_gene: TRBJ1-2; d_gene: TRBD1; abundance: many; v_gene: TRBV15